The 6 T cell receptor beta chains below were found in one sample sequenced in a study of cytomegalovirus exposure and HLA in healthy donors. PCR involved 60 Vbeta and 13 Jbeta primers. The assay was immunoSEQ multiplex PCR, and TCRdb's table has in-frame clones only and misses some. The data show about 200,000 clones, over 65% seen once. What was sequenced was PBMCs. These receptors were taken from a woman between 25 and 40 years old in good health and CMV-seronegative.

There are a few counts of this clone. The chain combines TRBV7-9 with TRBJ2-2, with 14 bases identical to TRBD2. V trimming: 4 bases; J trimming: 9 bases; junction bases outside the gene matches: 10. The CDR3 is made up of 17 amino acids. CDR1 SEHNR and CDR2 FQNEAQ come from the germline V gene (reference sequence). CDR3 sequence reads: CASSSPAGTSGSRELFF. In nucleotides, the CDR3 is TGTGCCAGCAGCTCTCCCGCCGGGACTAGCGGGAGTCGGGAGCTGTTTTTT.

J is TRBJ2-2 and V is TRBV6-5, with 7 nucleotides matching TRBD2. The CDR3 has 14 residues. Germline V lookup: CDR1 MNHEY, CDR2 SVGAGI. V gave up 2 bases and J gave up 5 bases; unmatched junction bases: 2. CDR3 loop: CASSYGGETGELFF. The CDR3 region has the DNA TGTGCCAGCAGTTACGGGGGGGAGACCGGGGAGCTGTTTTTT.

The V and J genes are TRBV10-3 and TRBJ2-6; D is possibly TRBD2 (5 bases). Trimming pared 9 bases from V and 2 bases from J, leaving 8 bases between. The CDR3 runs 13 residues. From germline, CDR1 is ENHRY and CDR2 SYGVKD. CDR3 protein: CAIRGTGANVLTF. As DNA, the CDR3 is TGTGCCATAAGAGGGACTGGGGCCAACGTCCTGACTTTC.

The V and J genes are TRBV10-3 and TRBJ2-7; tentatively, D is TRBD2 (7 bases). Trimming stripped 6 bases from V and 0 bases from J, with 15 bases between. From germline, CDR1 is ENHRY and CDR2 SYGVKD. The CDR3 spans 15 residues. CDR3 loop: CAIRGGAGNSYEQYF. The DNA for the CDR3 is TGTGCCATCAGGGGGGGGGCGGGAAACTCCTACGAGCAGTACTTC.

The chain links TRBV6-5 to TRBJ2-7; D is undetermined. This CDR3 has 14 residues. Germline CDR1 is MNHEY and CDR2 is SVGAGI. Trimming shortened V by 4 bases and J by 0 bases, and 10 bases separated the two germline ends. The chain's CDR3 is CASSSLGSSYEQYF. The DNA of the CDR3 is TGTGCCAGCAGTTCCCTAGGAAGCTCCTACGAGCAGTACTTC.

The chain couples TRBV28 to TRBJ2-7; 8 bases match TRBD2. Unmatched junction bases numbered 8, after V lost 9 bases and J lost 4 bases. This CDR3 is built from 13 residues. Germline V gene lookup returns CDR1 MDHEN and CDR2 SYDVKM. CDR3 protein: CASGERERYEQYF. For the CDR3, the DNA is TGTGCCAGTGGTGAGCGGGAGAGGTACGAGCAGTACTTC.